What follows are 8 T cell receptor beta chains derived from one specimen sequenced in a study of spatial heterogeneity in lung cancer. In TCRdb, the 5' RACE reads were re-called with MiXCR into one record per CDR3 protein. In the table there are tens of thousands of distinct CDR3 sequences, less than 6% of which are singletons. As for time point: sample taken at primary tumor resection. Sequences were derived from PBMCs, sampled at surgery. These TCRs come from a male donor with early-stage non-small cell lung cancer.

The sample holds a few counts of this clonotype. The rearrangement joins TRBV10-3 to TRBJ2-3; 8 bases fit TRBD2. V shed 6 bases and J 2 bases; nucleotides not matched to a gene: 4. The CDR3 consists of 14 residues. Germline CDR1 reads ENHRY; CDR2 reads SYGVKD. The CDR3 DNA reads TGTGCCATCAGAGTGACTAGCGACACAGATACGCAGTATTTT. Its translation: CAIRVTSDTDTQYF.

This clonotype has at least ten counts. J is TRBJ1-2 and V is TRBV5-1, with TRBD1 as a possible D gene (5 bases). The V and J ends lost 5 bases and 3 bases respectively, with 11 bases between them. Germline V lookup: CDR1 SGHRS, CDR2 YFSETQ. The CDR3 runs to 13 residues. As DNA, the CDR3 is TGCGCCAGCAGGCCCCCGGGGGACTATGGCTACACCTTC. Its translation is CASRPPGDYGYTF.

This clonotype has only a few counts. The genes are TRBV7-3 and TRBJ2-2; D is unclear. The V and J ends lost 4 bases and 8 bases respectively, with 11 bases between them. The CDR3 extends over 13 amino acids. Looked up from germline, CDR1 is SGHTA and CDR2 is FQGTGA. The DNA for the CDR3 is TGTGCCAGCAGCTCCAGTCCCTGGGGGGAGCTGTTTTTT. It is translated as CASSSSPWGELFF.

This clonotype was recorded at least ten times. The V and J genes are TRBV12-3 or TRBV12-4 and TRBJ2-7; a possible D gene is TRBD1 (6 bases). CDR3 length: 15 amino acids. The germline V and J ends were trimmed by 3 bases and 6 bases, with 18 bases remaining between them. CDR3 DNA: TGTGCCAGCAGTTTGAAGGCAGGGATAGGGGGCGAGCAGTACTTC. Amino acids: CASSLKAGIGGEQYF.

At least ten counts were recorded for this clonotype. The V gene is TRBV12-3 or TRBV12-4, the J gene TRBJ2-6; no definite D call. V was cut by 6 bases and J by 2 bases, with 5 bases left in between. CDR3 length equals 13 residues. DNA of the CDR3: TGTGCCAGCAGGACGACTGGGGCCAACGTCCTGACTTTC. This encodes CASRTTGANVLTF.

At least ten counts were recorded for this clonotype. V and J are TRBV24-1 and TRBJ2-2; maybe TRBD1 (5 bases). CDR3 length equals 18 residues. Trimming removed 0 bases at V and 6 bases at J, with 19 bases between. The V gene's germline CDR1 is KGHDR and CDR2 SFDVKD. This chain's CDR3 is CATSDLPILTGGPGELFF. CDR3 DNA: TGTGCCACCAGTGATTTGCCGATACTTACAGGCGGACCCGGGGAGCTGTTTTTT.

Ten or more counts support this clonotype. The V and J genes are TRBV19 and TRBJ2-2, with TRBD1 matching 8 bases. The V gene's germline CDR1 is LNHDA and CDR2 SQIVND (reference sequence). The CDR3 totals 15 residues. The V gene end was trimmed by 3 bases and the J gene end by 8 bases; junction bases not matched to a gene: 8. CDR3 bases: TGTGCCAGTAGTATCCCACAGGGGGTCGCGGGGGAGCTGTTTTTT. Translated, it gives CASSIPQGVAGELFF.

This clonotype came up a few times. V and J are TRBV27 and TRBJ1-1, with a tentative D call TRBD1 (6 bases). From germline, CDR1 is MNHEY and CDR2 SMNVEV (reference sequence). The length of the CDR3 is 15 residues. V was pared by 7 bases and J by 3 bases, with 18 bases between. DNA for the CDR3: TGTGCCAGCACTGCCCTCCGCCCAGGGGACACTGAAGCTTTCTTT. Translating it yields CASTALRPGDTEAFF.